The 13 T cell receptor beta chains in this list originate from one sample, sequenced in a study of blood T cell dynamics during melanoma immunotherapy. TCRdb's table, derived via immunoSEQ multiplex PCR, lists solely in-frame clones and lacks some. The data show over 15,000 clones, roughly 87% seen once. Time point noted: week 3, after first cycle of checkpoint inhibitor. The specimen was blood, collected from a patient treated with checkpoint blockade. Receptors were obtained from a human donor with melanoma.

The CDR3, as DNA: TGCGCCAGCAGCCAAGAATACAGGGCTTTCACTAATGAAAAACTGTTTTTT. Amino acids: CASSQEYRAFTNEKLFF. The chain links TRBV4-3 to TRBJ1-4; maybe TRBD1 (6 bases). Germline V gene lookup returns CDR1 LGHNA and CDR2 YSLEER. This CDR3 is built from 17 residues. Trimming removed 0 bases at V and 2 bases at J, with 13 bases between.

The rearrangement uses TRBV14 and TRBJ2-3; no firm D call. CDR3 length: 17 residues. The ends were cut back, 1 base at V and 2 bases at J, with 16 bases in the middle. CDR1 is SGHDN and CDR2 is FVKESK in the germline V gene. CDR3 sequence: CASSQVGGWSATDTQYF. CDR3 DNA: TGTGCCAGCAGCCAAGTTGGTGGCTGGTCTGCCACAGATACGCAGTATTTT.

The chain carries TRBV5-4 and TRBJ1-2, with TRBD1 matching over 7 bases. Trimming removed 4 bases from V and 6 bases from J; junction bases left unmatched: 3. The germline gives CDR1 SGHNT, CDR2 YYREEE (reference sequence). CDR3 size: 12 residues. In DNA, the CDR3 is TGTGCCAGCAGCACTACAGGGGATGGCTACACCTTC. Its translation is CASSTTGDGYTF.

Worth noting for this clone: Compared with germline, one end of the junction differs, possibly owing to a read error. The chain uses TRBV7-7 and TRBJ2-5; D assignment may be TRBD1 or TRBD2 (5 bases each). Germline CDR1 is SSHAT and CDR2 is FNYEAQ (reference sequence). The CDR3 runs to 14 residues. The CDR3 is CASSLVGDGETQYF. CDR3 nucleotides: TGTGCTAGCAGCTTAGTAGGGGACGGGGAGACCCAGTACTTC.

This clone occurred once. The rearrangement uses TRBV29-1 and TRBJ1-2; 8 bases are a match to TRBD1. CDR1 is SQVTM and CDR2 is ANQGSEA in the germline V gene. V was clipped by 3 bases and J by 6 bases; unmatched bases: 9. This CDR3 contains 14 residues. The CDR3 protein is CSVDLPTGVNGYTF. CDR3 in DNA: TGCAGCGTTGACCTACCGACAGGGGTCAATGGCTACACCTTC.

The CDR3 sequence is CASSPLAGVTGELFF. CDR3 nucleotide sequence: TGTGCCAGCTCCCCCTTAGCGGGAGTGACCGGGGAGCTGTTTTTT. The V gene is TRBV18, the J gene TRBJ2-2; 9 positions match TRBD2. Germline values: CDR1 KGHSH, CDR2 LQKENI. The length of the CDR3 is 15 residues. V was pared by 6 bases and J by 5 bases, with 7 bases of the junction left unmatched.

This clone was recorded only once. This CDR3 reads CASSISEYSNQPQHF. In DNA form, the CDR3 reads TGTGCCAGTAGTATCTCCGAATATAGCAATCAGCCCCAGCATTTT. This rearrangement joins TRBV19 to TRBJ1-5; D uncertain. The CDR3 runs 15 residues. The V end lost 3 bases, the J end lost 0 bases, and 9 bases lay between the germline ends. Germline V CDR1 and CDR2: LNHDA, SQIVND (reference sequence).

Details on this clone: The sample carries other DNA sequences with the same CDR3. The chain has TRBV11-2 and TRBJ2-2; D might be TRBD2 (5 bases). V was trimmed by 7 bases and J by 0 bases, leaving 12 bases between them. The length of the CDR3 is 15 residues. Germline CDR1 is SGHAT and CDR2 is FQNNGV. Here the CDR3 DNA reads TGTGCCAGCACCCAAGGAGGAGCGAACACCGGGGAGCTGTTTTTT. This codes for CASTQGGANTGELFF.

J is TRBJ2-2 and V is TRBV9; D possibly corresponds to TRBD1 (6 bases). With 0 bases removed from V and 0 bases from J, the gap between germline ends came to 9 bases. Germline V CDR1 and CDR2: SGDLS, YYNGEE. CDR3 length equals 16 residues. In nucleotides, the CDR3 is TGTGCCAGCAGCGTAGGAGGGGGATCGAACACCGGGGAGCTGTTTTTT. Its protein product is CASSVGGGSNTGELFF.

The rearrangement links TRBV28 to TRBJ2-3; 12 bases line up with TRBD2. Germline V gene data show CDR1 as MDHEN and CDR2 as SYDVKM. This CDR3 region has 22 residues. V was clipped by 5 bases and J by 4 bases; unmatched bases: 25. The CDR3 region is CASSNRQGGASGRAGWADTQYF. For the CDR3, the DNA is TGTGCCAGCAGTAATAGACAGGGGGGGGCTAGCGGGAGGGCCGGATGGGCAGATACGCAGTATTTT.

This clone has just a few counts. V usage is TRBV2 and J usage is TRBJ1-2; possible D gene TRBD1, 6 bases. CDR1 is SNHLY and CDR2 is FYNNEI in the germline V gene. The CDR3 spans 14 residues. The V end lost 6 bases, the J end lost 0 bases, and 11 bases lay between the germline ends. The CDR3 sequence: CASRQGRANYGYTF. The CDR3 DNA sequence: TGTGCCAGCAGACAGGGACGAGCTAACTATGGCTACACCTTC.

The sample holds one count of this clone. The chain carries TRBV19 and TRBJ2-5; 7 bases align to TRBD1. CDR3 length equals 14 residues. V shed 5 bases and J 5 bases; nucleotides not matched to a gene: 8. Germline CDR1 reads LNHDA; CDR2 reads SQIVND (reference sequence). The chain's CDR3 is CASSPRQGLETQYF. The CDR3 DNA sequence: TGTGCCAGTAGTCCCAGACAGGGTTTGGAGACCCAGTACTTC.

As DNA, the CDR3 is TGTGCCAGCAGCCGAGGAGCGGGAGGGAACACAGATACGCAGTATTTT. Translation gives CASSRGAGGNTDTQYF. V and J are TRBV11-3 and TRBJ2-3, with 10 nucleotides matching TRBD2. V lost 5 bases to trimming and J lost 2 bases; unmatched junction nucleotides: 7. This CDR3 is 16 amino acids long. The V gene's germline CDR1 is SGHNT and CDR2 YENEEA.